Listed here are 10 T cell receptor beta chains from one sample, sequenced in a study of T cell responses to AZD1222 COVID-19 vaccine. The repertoire was sequenced with immunoSEQ multiplex PCR; TCRdb's copy has only in-frame clones and lacks some. The repertoire has 90,000 to 120,000 clones, about nine tenths of them found once; the top ten carry about 4.5%. This material consisted of peripheral blood, taken on day 0 of AZD1222 vaccination. These TCRs come from an adult in good health.

V is TRBV5-8 and J is TRBJ2-1; D gene ambiguous. Germline V gene lookup returns CDR1 SGHTS and CDR2 YDEGEE. The CDR3 runs to 15 residues. With 0 bases removed from V and 0 bases from J, the gap between germline ends came to 7 bases. The CDR3 protein is CASSLEGSSYNEQFF. Here the CDR3 DNA reads TGTGCCAGCAGCTTGGAGGGAAGCTCCTACAATGAGCAGTTCTTC.

The chain links TRBV20-1 to TRBJ2-7, with 14 bases aligning to TRBD2. CDR3 length: 16 amino acids. V lost 3 bases, J lost 5 bases, and 9 bases stayed unmatched. Germline V gives CDR1 DFQATT, CDR2 SNEGSKA (reference sequence). In DNA, the CDR3 is TGCAGTGCTAGTGCCCTCGGGACTAGCGGGAGAAACGAGCAGTACTTC. Amino acids: CSASALGTSGRNEQYF.

The V call is TRBV4-1, the J call TRBJ2-1; D not resolved. V was cut by 1 base and J by 0 bases, with 10 bases left in between. Germline loops: CDR1 MGHRA, CDR2 YSYEKL. The CDR3 sequence is 16 residues long. CDR3 coding DNA: TGCGCCAGCAGCCAAGTAGGTAAGAGCTCCTACAATGAGCAGTTCTTC. Translated, it gives CASSQVGKSSYNEQFF.

The chain joins TRBV29-1 to TRBJ2-3; TRBD2 agrees at 8 bases. The V gene's germline CDR1 is SQVTM and CDR2 ANQGSEA. Germline trimming cut 6 bases from V and 2 bases from J; bases unmatched to any gene: 16. The CDR3 is 17 amino acids. CDR3 protein: CSVRGGLTQFHTDTQYF. DNA of the CDR3: TGCAGCGTACGGGGGGGCTTGACCCAATTCCACACAGATACGCAGTATTTT.

This chain links TRBV4-3 with TRBJ2-3; 9 nucleotides match TRBD2. J gave up 5 bases and V 3 bases, and 6 bases lay outside the gene matches. This CDR3 spans 15 amino acids. CDR1 is LGHNA, CDR2 YSLEER, per germline. The CDR3 here is CASSQSLAGQDTQYF. The CDR3, as DNA: TGCGCCAGCAGCCAGAGTCTAGCGGGGCAAGATACGCAGTATTTT.

The sample holds a few counts of this clone. The chain employs TRBV19 and TRBJ1-1; D is perhaps TRBD1 (5 bases). The CDR3 is made up of 14 amino acids. Trimming shortened V by 5 bases and J by 0 bases, and 10 bases separated the two germline ends. Germline CDR1 and CDR2: LNHDA and SQIVND (reference sequence). The DNA for the CDR3 is TGTGCCAGTAGTGGAAGGGGTCTGAACACTGAAGCTTTCTTT. Translated, it gives CASSGRGLNTEAFF.

This clone is a singleton in its sample. The chain uses TRBV9 and TRBJ2-1, with D hard to call. This CDR3 has 15 residues. CDR1 is SGDLS, CDR2 YYNGEE, per germline. The ends were cut back, 0 bases at V and 6 bases at J, with 13 bases in the middle. The CDR3: CASSVEGNSFNEQFF. DNA for the CDR3: TGTGCCAGCAGCGTAGAAGGAAATAGCTTCAATGAGCAGTTCTTC.

The CDR3, as DNA: TGTGCCAGCACCCCTGGGGTCGGCTCCTACAATGAGCAGTTCTTC. The encoded protein is CASTPGVGSYNEQFF. The rearrangement uses TRBV7-8 and TRBJ2-1; D unclear. CDR3 length equals 15 residues. Germline values: CDR1 SGHVS, CDR2 FQNEAQ. The V end lost 7 bases, the J end lost 0 bases, and 13 bases lay between the germline ends. Based on the CDR3 plus reference TRBV7-8 and TRBJ2-1, the full variable domain is GAGVSQSPRYKVAKRGQDVALRCDPISGHVSLFWYQQALGQGPEFLTYFQNEAQLDKSGLPSDRFFAERPEGSVSTLKIQRTQQEDSAVYLCASTPGVGSYNEQFFGPGTRLTVL.

The chain has TRBV3-1 (or the pseudogene TRBV3-2) and TRBJ2-1, with 10 bases matching TRBD1. Per the germline V gene, CDR1 is LGHDT and CDR2 is YNNKEL (reference sequence). V shed 2 bases and J 7 bases; nucleotides not matched to a gene: 5. This CDR3 comprises 15 residues. CDR3 sequence: CASSQPGQGSNEQFF. As DNA, the CDR3 is TGTGCCAGCAGCCAACCGGGACAGGGGTCGAATGAGCAGTTCTTC.

The rearrangement uses TRBV29-1 and TRBJ1-1; D may be TRBD1 (5 bases). The V end lost 3 bases, the J end lost 0 bases, and 11 bases lay between the germline ends. This CDR3 has 14 amino acids. The germline V gene encodes CDR1 SQVTM and CDR2 ANQGSEA. The chain's CDR3 is CSVDRGPLNTEAFF. The CDR3 coding sequence is TGCAGCGTTGATAGGGGACCCTTGAACACTGAAGCTTTCTTT.